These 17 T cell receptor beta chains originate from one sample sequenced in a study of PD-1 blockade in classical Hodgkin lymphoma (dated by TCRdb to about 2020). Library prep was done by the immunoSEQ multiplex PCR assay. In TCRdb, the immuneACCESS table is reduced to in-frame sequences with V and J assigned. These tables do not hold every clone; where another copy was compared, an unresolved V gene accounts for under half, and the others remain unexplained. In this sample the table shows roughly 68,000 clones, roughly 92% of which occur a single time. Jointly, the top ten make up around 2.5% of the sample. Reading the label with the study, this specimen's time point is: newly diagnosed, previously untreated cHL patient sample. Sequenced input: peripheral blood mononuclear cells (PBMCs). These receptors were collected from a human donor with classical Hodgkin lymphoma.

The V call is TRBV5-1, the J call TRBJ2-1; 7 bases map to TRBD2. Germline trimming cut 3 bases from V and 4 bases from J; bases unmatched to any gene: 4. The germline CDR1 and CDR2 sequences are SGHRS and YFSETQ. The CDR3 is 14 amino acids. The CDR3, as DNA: TGCGCCAGCAGCTCGGCGGGAGCGTACAATGAGCAGTTCTTC. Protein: CASSSAGAYNEQFF.

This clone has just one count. CDR3 protein: CASGVGSYEQYF. CDR3 bases: TGTGCCAGCGGGGTAGGGTCCTACGAGCAGTACTTC. This chain uses TRBV6-1 with TRBJ2-7; unclear D gene. Germline CDR1 reads MNHNS; CDR2 reads SASEGT. This CDR3 region has 12 residues. Trimming removed 8 bases at V and 1 base at J, with 9 bases between.

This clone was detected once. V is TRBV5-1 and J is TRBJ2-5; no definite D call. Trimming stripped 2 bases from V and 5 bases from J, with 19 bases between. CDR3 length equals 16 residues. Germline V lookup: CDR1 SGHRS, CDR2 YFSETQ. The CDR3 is CASSLGIDPNWETQYF. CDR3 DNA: TGCGCCAGCAGCTTAGGAATCGACCCTAACTGGGAGACCCAGTACTTC. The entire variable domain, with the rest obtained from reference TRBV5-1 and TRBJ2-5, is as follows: KAGVTQTPRYLIKTRGQQVTLSCSPISGHRSVSWYQQTPGQGLQFLFEYFSETQRNKGNFPGRFSGRQFSNSRSEMNVSTLELGDSALYLCASSLGIDPNWETQYFGPGTRLLVL.

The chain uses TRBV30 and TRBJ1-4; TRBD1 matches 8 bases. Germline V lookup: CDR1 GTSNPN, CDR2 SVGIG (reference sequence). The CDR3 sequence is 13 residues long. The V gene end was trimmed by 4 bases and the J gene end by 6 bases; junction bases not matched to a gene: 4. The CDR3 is CAWMDREDEKLFF. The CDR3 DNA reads TGTGCCTGGATGGACAGGGAGGATGAAAAACTGTTTTTT.

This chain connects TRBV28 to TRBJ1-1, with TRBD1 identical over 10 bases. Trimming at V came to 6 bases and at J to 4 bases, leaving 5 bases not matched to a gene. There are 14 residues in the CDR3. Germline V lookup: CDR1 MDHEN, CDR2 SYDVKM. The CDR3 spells CASSPWTGGTEAFF. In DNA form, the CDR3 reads TGTGCCAGCAGCCCCTGGACAGGGGGCACTGAAGCTTTCTTT.

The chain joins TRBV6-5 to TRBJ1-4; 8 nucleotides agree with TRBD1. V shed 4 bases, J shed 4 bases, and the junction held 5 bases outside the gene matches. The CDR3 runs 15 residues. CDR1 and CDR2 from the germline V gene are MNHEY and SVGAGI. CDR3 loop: CASSSTGGFNEKLFF. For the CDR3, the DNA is TGTGCCAGCAGTTCAACAGGGGGGTTTAATGAAAAACTGTTTTTT.

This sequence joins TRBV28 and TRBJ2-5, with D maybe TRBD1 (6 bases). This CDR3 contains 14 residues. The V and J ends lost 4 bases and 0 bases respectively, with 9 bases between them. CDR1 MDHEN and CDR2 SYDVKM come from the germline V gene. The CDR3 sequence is CASSSHRDQETQYF. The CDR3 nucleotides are TGTGCCAGCAGTTCCCACAGGGACCAAGAGACCCAGTACTTC.

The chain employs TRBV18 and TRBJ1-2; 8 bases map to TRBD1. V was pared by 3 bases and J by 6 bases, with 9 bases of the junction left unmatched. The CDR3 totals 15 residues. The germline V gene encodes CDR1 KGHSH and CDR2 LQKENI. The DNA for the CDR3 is TGTGCCAGCTCACCTATACCAACAGGGGGGCATGGCTACACCTTC. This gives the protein CASSPIPTGGHGYTF. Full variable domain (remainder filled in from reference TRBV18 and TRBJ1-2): NAGVMQNPRHLVRRRGQEARLRCSPMKGHSHVYWYRQLPEEGLKFMVYLQKENIIDESGMPKERFSAEFPKEGPSILRIQQVVRGDSAAYFCASSPIPTGGHGYTFGSGTRLTVV.

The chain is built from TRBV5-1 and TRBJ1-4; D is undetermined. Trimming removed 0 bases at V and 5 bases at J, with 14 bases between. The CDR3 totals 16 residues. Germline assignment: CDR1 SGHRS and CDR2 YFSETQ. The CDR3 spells CASSLANIGGNEKLFF. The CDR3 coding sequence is TGCGCCAGCAGCTTGGCCAATATCGGTGGGAATGAAAAACTGTTTTTT.

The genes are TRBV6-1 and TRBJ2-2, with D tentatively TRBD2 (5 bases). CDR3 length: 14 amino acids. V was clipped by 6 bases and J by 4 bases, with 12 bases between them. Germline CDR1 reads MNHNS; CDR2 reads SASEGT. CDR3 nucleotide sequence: TGTGCCAGCAGAACGGAGGCGAGCACCGGGGAGCTGTTTTTT. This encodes CASRTEASTGELFF.

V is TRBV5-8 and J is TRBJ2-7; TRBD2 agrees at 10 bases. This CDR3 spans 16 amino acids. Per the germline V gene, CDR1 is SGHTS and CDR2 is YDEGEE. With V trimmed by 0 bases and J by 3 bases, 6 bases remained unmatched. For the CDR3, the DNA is TGTGCCAGCAGCTTGGGGTGGGCTAGCGGGAGCTACGAGCAGTACTTC. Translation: CASSLGWASGSYEQYF.

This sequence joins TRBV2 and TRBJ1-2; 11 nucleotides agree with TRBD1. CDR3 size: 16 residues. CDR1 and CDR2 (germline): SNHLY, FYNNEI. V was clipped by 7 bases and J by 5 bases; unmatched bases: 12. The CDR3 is CASTKVGTGGGYGYTF. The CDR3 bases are TGTGCCAGCACCAAAGTCGGGACAGGGGGTGGTTATGGCTACACCTTC.

The CDR3 bases are TGCGCCAGCAGCCAAGGAGACAGGGCAGACACTGAAGCTTTCTTT. Translation gives CASSQGDRADTEAFF. The chain carries TRBV4-1 and TRBJ1-1; 7 bases map to TRBD1. The CDR3 extends over 15 amino acids. J was trimmed by 3 bases and V by 1 base; bases with no gene match: 5. The germline CDR1 and CDR2 sequences are MGHRA and YSYEKL.

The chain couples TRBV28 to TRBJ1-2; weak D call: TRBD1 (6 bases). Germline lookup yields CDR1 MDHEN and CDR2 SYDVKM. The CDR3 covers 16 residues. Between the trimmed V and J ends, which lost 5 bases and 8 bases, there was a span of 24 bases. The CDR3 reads CASSNFLTGREWGYTF. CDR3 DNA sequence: TGTGCCAGCAGTAACTTCCTAACAGGGAGAGAGTGGGGCTACACCTTC.

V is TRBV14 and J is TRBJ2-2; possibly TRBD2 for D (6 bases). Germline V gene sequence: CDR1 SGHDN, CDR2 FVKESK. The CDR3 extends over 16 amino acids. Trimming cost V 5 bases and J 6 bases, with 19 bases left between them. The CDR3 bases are TGTGCCAGCAGCTTCATACGAGGCGGGAAGGCCGGGGAGCTGTTTTTT. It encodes CASSFIRGGKAGELFF.

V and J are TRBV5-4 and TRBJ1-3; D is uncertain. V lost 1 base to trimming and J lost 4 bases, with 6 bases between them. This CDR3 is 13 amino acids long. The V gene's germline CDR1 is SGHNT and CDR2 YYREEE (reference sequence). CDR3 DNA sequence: TGTGCCAGCAGCTTGATAGGGGGAAACACCATATATTTT. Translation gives CASSLIGGNTIYF.

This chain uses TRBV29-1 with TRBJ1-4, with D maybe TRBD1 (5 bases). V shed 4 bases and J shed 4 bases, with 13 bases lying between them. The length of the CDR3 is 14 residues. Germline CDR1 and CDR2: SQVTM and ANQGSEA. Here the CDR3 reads CSVATGLLNEKLFF. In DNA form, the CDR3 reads TGCAGCGTTGCTACAGGCCTTCTTAATGAAAAACTGTTTTTT.